Listed below are T cell receptor beta chains from one sample, sequenced in a study of blood T cell repertoires in COVID-19. TCRdb keeps only in-frame clones here, not all; method: immunoSEQ multiplex PCR. The sample lists about 50,000 clones; roughly 84% were seen once. Sequencing input: peripheral blood. These receptors were collected from a woman aged 55 to 70 with acute or convalescent COVID-19. The CDR3 runs from the conserved cysteine through the conserved F or W. The order of the fields is J gene, D gene, clone size, V gene, CDR3 length, CDR3 protein, CDR3 DNA. D genes are given only for firm matches. Where a row states a size, it is once, few, many or the class of an expanded clone; other rows omit it.

>TRBJ2-7|TRBD1|.|TRBV30|13
CASTQGFTYEQYF
TGTGCCTCTACACAGGGGTTTACCTACGAGCAGTACTTC
>TRBJ1-5|.|.|TRBV15|14
CATSSSGREQPQHF
TGTGCCACCAGCAGCTCAGGGCGGGAACAGCCCCAGCATTTT
>TRBJ1-1|.|.|TRBV7-2|15
CASSLPSGVGTEAFF
TGTGCCAGCAGCCTGCCGTCAGGGGTAGGAACTGAAGCTTTCTTT
>TRBJ1-1|TRBD1|.|TRBV5-4|16
CASSLDRGPPGKEAFF
TGTGCCAGCAGCTTGGACAGGGGCCCCCCAGGGAAGGAAGCTTTCTTT
>TRBJ2-1|TRBD2|few|TRBV14|20
CASSQDVIRRGRAGYNEQFF
TGTGCCAGCAGCCAAGATGTCATCCGGCGAGGGAGGGCCGGATACAATGAGCAGTTCTTC
>TRBJ1-2|.|.|TRBV4-3|15
CASSQDTTMYYGYTF
TGCGCCAGCAGCCAAGATACTACAATGTACTATGGCTACACCTTC
>TRBJ1-1|.|.|TRBV10-3|14
CAIRLQGLDTEAFF
TGTGCCATCAGACTACAGGGTCTTGACACTGAAGCTTTCTTT
>TRBJ1-6|.|.|TRBV11-2|13
CASSSGPHSPLHF
TGTGCCAGCAGCTCAGGCCCCCATTCACCCCTCCACTTT
>TRBJ2-1|TRBD1|.|TRBV15|14
CATSRRAGGDEQFF
TGTGCCACCAGCAGGAGGGCAGGGGGCGATGAGCAGTTCTTC
>TRBJ1-4|TRBD1|once|TRBV19|15
CASSPRTGGREKLFF
TGTGCCAGTAGTCCTCGGACAGGGGGTCGGGAAAAACTGTTTTTT
>TRBJ2-1|.|.|TRBV4-1|15
CASRFTVDWYNEQFF
TGCGCCAGCAGGTTCACAGTGGACTGGTACAATGAGCAGTTCTTC
>TRBJ2-3|TRBD2|.|TRBV19|17
CASSTSRSSGSTDTQYF
TGTGCCAGTAGTACCAGCAGGTCTAGCGGCTCCACAGATACGCAGTATTTT
>TRBJ1-4|.|.|TRBV6-5|13
CAVKLPGNEKLFF
TGTGCCGTCAAACTCCCGGGTAATGAAAAACTGTTTTTT
>TRBJ1-1|.|.|TRBV20-1|11
CSAGTWAEAFF
TGCAGTGCCGGGACTTGGGCTGAAGCTTTCTTT
>TRBJ1-2|.|.|TRBV30|14
CAMFKVVSNYGYTF
TGTGCCATGTTCAAAGTAGTTTCTAACTATGGCTACACCTTC
>TRBJ2-5|.|once|TRBV9|14
CASSVGLAEETQYF
TGTGCCAGCAGCGTAGGTCTAGCAGAAGAGACCCAGTACTTC
>TRBJ2-7|TRBD2|.|TRBV18|16
CASSFGTSGSSYEQYF
TGTGCCAGCTCATTCGGGACTAGCGGAAGCTCCTACGAGCAGTACTTC
>TRBJ2-1|TRBD2|.|TRBV9|19
CASSASGGSGRYSYGEQFF
TGTGCCAGCAGCGCTAGCGGGGGGAGCGGGAGATATTCCTACGGGGAGCAGTTCTTC
>TRBJ1-1|TRBD1|.|TRBV7-2|15
CASSFLQGANTEAFF
TGTGCCAGCAGCTTCCTTCAGGGGGCGAACACTGAAGCTTTCTTT
>TRBJ2-1|TRBD2|.|TRBV15|17
CATSGEVSGSPYNEQFF
TGTGCCACCAGCGGAGAAGTAAGCGGGAGTCCCTACAATGAGCAGTTCTTC
>TRBJ2-1|.|.|TRBV12-3/TRBV12-4|12
CASSRRPNEQFF
TGTGCCAGCAGCCGGAGACCCAATGAGCAGTTCTTC
>TRBJ1-1|.|.|TRBV7-2|16
CASSSERGGLNTEAFF
TGTGCCAGCAGCTCAGAGAGGGGAGGATTGAACACTGAAGCTTTCTTT
>TRBJ1-2|.|.|TRBV5-1|14
CASSREEDRYGYTF
TGCGCCAGCAGCAGGGAGGAGGATCGCTATGGCTACACCTTC
>TRBJ2-1|.|.|TRBV5-1|14
CASSSQTVINEQFF
TGCGCCAGCAGCTCCCAGACAGTCATCAATGAGCAGTTCTTC
>TRBJ1-1|.|.|TRBV5-1|14
CASSLGGMPTEAFF
TGCGCCAGCAGCTTGGGAGGAATGCCCACTGAAGCTTTCTTT
>TRBJ1-1|.|few|TRBV4-2|13
CASQSMANTEAFF
TGTGCCAGCCAGTCGATGGCGAACACTGAAGCTTTCTTT
>TRBJ2-1|TRBD2|.|TRBV11-3|17
CASSPGTSGSSYNEQFF
TGTGCCAGCAGCCCCGGGACTAGCGGGAGCTCCTACAATGAGCAGTTCTTC
>TRBJ1-6|.|.|TRBV7-2|15
CASSFEGHSNSPLHF
TGTGCCAGCAGCTTCGAGGGACATTCTAATTCACCCCTCCACTTT
>TRBJ2-3|TRBD2|.|TRBV11-2|15
CASSLAGGLTDTQYF
TGTGCCAGCAGCTTGGCGGGAGGGCTCACAGATACGCAGTATTTT
>TRBJ1-2|.|.|TRBV6-5|13
CASSLLPNYGYTF
TGTGCCAGCAGTCTCCTACCTAACTATGGCTACACCTTC
>TRBJ1-5|.|.|TRBV24-1|13
CATSGSSDQPQHF
TGTGCCACCAGTGGTAGTAGCGACCAACCCCAGCATTTT
>TRBJ2-7|TRBD2|.|TRBV20-1|14
CSASKLAGVYEQYF
TGCAGTGCTAGTAAGCTAGCGGGAGTCTACGAGCAGTACTTC
>TRBJ2-5|TRBD2|.|TRBV12-5|13
CASGFGLAETQYF
TGTGCTAGTGGTTTTGGACTAGCTGAGACCCAGTACTTC
>TRBJ1-1|.|.|TRBV30|11
CAWSVRAEAFF
TGTGCCTGGAGTGTGAGGGCTGAAGCTTTCTTT
>TRBJ2-5|TRBD2|.|TRBV19|14
CATAWGTGGETQYF
TGTGCCACCGCGTGGGGAACGGGGGGGGAGACCCAGTACTTC
>TRBJ1-1|.|.|TRBV5-1|13
CASSLADETGTFF
TGCGCCAGCAGCTTGGCCGACGAGACGGGAACTTTCTTT
>TRBJ1-2|TRBD1|.|TRBV9|14
CASSQQGGGYGYTF
TGTGCCAGCAGTCAACAGGGGGGAGGCTATGGCTACACCTTC
>TRBJ2-7|.|once|TRBV7-9|16
CASSSGLFPPPYEQYF
TGTGCCAGCAGCTCGGGACTTTTCCCGCCCCCCTACGAGCAGTACTTC
>TRBJ2-1|TRBD2|once|TRBV6-2/TRBV6-3|16
CASSPRGSGSLGEQFF
TGTGCCAGCAGCCCGCGGGGTAGCGGGAGTCTCGGTGAGCAGTTCTTC
>TRBJ2-3|TRBD1|.|TRBV7-8|15
CASSSTGGGTDTQYF
TGTGCCAGCAGCTCGACAGGGGGGGGCACAGATACGCAGTATTTT
>TRBJ2-3|.|.|TRBV9|16
CASSSSGVVASDTQYF
TGTGCCAGCAGCTCAAGCGGCGTAGTAGCTTCAGATACGCAGTATTTT
>TRBJ2-7|TRBD2|once|TRBV6-2/TRBV6-3|21
CASSYGRNLGLADPQSYEQYF
TGTGCCAGCAGTTACGGAAGGAACCTGGGACTAGCGGATCCACAGTCCTACGAGCAGTACTTC
>TRBJ2-1|TRBD1|.|TRBV6-5|16
CASSSDGQGSYNEQFF
TGTGCCAGCAGTTCAGACGGACAGGGATCCTACAATGAGCAGTTCTTC
>TRBJ2-2|TRBD1|.|TRBV19|16
CASSAGTGANTGELFF
TGTGCCAGTAGTGCCGGGACAGGGGCGAACACCGGGGAGCTGTTTTTT
>TRBJ1-5|.|.|TRBV9|15
CASSVGGRENQPQHF
TGTGCCAGCAGCGTAGGAGGGAGGGAGAATCAGCCCCAGCATTTT
>TRBJ2-3|.|.|TRBV9|14
CASSVGQGTDTQYF
TGTGCCAGCAGCGTAGGGCAGGGCACAGATACGCAGTATTTT
>TRBJ2-1|TRBD2|.|TRBV30|12
CAWTSGGNEQFF
TGTGCCTGGACTAGCGGGGGTAATGAGCAGTTCTTC
>TRBJ2-2|.|.|TRBV19|12
CASSRSSGELFF
TGTGCCAGTTCTCGGTCGTCCGGGGAGCTGTTTTTT
>TRBJ2-1|TRBD2|.|TRBV6-5|15
CASSPQRGSYNEQFF
TGTGCCAGCAGCCCCCAGCGGGGCTCCTACAATGAGCAGTTCTTC
>TRBJ1-1|.|.|TRBV6-5|11
CASSSVTEAFF
TGTGCCAGCAGCTCGGTGACTGAAGCTTTCTTT